One sample yielded the 10 T cell receptor beta chains listed below, sequenced in a study of shared clonotypes between healthy human individuals. Only in-frame clones appear in the TCRdb table, and some are missing; sequencing was by immunoSEQ multiplex PCR. The table has roughly 2.2 million clones, about 90% seen once. The specimen was naive CD4+ T cells from PBMCs. Subset meaning: CD45RA+ positively selected. Receptors originate from a man aged 18 to 30 in good health. Some clones in this sample may be carry-over from other donors' samples.

The gene calls are TRBV7-8 and TRBJ1-3, with unresolved D. Germline CDR1 SGHVS, CDR2 FQNEAQ. V gave up 5 bases and J gave up 3 bases, with 20 bases separating them. This CDR3 comprises 17 residues. DNA of the CDR3: TGTGCCAGCAGCCAACGAGGACTGGTAGCCAATGGAAACACCATATATTTT. Translating gives CASSQRGLVANGNTIYF.

V gene TRBV28 combines with J gene TRBJ2-7, with D possibly matching TRBD1 (5 bases). This CDR3 contains 15 residues. With 0 bases removed from V and 6 bases from J, the gap between germline ends came to 15 bases. The germline V gene encodes CDR1 MDHEN and CDR2 SYDVKM. The CDR3 DNA reads as TGTGCCAGCAGTTTATGGCAGGCGGTGCAGGGCGAGCAGTACTTC. Translation gives CASSLWQAVQGEQYF. The variable domain in full, completed from reference TRBV28 and TRBJ2-7, reads DVKVTQSSRYLVKRTGEKVFLECVQDMDHENMFWYRQDPGLGLRLIYFSYDVKMKEKGDIPEGYSVSREKKERFSLILESASTNQTSMYLCASSLWQAVQGEQYFGPGTRLTVT.

This clone was detected only a few times. This same CDR3 is encoded by further DNA sequences in the sample. The chain has TRBV5-1 and TRBJ1-1, with a possible D match to TRBD1 (5 bases). The CDR3 length is 13 residues. CDR1 SGHRS and CDR2 YFSETQ come from the germline V gene. The V end was cut by 2 bases, the J end by 1 base, with 6 bases between. CDR3 bases: TGCGCCAGCAGCTTAGGGGCGAACACTGAAGCTTTCTTT. This codes for CASSLGANTEAFF.

V is TRBV28 and J is TRBJ2-2; 11 nucleotides align to TRBD2. There are 15 residues in the CDR3. Germline V gene data show CDR1 as MDHEN and CDR2 as SYDVKM. V lost 6 bases, J lost 7 bases, and 7 bases stayed unmatched. The CDR3 sequence: CASSHSGRGRGELFF. The CDR3 DNA follows: TGTGCCAGCAGCCATAGCGGGAGGGGGCGCGGGGAGCTGTTTTTT.

CDR3 sequence reads: CAWTHGQGVYRSNEKLFF. The CDR3 region has the DNA TGTGCCTGGACCCACGGACAGGGGGTTTACCGTTCTAATGAAAAACTGTTTTTT. This sequence joins TRBV30 and TRBJ1-4; 10 positions agree with TRBD1. The germline V gene has CDR1 GTSNPN and CDR2 SVGIG (reference sequence). With 4 bases clipped from V and 3 bases from J, the junction kept 14 bases outside the gene matches. The CDR3 is 18 amino acids.

This clone appeared a single time. The V call is TRBV5-4, the J call TRBJ2-1; tentative D call: TRBD2 (6 bases). Germline-derived CDR1 and CDR2 are SGHNT and YYREEE (reference sequence). V was cut by 2 bases and J by 6 bases, with 15 bases left in between. The CDR3 loop spans 15 amino acids. Here the CDR3 reads CASSFVSGAPNEQFF. CDR3 nucleotide sequence: TGTGCCAGCAGCTTTGTTAGCGGAGCCCCCAATGAGCAGTTCTTC.

This rearrangement joins TRBV7-2 to TRBJ2-2, with 8 bases fitting TRBD2. Germline V gene sequence: CDR1 SGHTA, CDR2 FQGNSA. The ends lost 5 bases at V and 6 bases at J; junction bases unmatched: 8. This CDR3 is built from 15 residues. Written as DNA, the CDR3 is TGTGCCAGCAGCCTAAGGACTAGCTCAGCCGGGGAGCTGTTTTTT. It codes for CASSLRTSSAGELFF.

The chain couples TRBV2 to TRBJ1-5; weak D call: TRBD1 (6 bases). The CDR3 loop spans 15 amino acids. The ends were cut back, 6 bases at V and 0 bases at J, with 12 bases in the middle. The germline V gene encodes CDR1 SNHLY and CDR2 FYNNEI. CDR3 coding DNA: TGTGCCAGCAGCGCCGGGACAATTAGCAATCAGCCCCAGCATTTT. Its translation is CASSAGTISNQPQHF.

The chain recombines TRBV7-2 with TRBJ1-1; the match to TRBD1 covers 7 bases. The germline gives CDR1 SGHTA, CDR2 FQGNSA. This CDR3 has 15 residues. V trimming: 3 bases; J trimming: 6 bases; junction bases outside the gene matches: 10. The CDR3 is CASSFTTGVRAEAFF. Here the CDR3 DNA reads TGTGCCAGCAGCTTCACCACAGGGGTCAGAGCTGAAGCTTTCTTT.

The rearrangement joins TRBV19 to TRBJ1-2; D gene uncertain. Germline values: CDR1 LNHDA, CDR2 SQIVND (reference sequence). The CDR3 has 14 residues. Trimming shortened V by 3 bases and J by 7 bases, and 15 bases separated the two germline ends. The CDR3 nucleotides are TGTGCCAGTAGTATCCCTACCGTCTGGAGTGGCTACACCTTC. Its protein is CASSIPTVWSGYTF.